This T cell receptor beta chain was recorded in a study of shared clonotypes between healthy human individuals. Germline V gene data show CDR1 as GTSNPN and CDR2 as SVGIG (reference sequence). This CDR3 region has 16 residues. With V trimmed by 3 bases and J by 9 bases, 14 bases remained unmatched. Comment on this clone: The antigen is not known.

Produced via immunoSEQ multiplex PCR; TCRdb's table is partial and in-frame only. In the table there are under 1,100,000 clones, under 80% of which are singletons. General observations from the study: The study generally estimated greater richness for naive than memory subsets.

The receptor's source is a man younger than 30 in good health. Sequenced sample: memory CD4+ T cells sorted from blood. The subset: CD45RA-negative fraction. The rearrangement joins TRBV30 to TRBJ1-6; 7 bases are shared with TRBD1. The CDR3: CAWRGNRGHRSSPLHF. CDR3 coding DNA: TGTGCCTGGAGAGGAAACAGGGGCCATCGCAGTTCACCCCTCCACTTT.